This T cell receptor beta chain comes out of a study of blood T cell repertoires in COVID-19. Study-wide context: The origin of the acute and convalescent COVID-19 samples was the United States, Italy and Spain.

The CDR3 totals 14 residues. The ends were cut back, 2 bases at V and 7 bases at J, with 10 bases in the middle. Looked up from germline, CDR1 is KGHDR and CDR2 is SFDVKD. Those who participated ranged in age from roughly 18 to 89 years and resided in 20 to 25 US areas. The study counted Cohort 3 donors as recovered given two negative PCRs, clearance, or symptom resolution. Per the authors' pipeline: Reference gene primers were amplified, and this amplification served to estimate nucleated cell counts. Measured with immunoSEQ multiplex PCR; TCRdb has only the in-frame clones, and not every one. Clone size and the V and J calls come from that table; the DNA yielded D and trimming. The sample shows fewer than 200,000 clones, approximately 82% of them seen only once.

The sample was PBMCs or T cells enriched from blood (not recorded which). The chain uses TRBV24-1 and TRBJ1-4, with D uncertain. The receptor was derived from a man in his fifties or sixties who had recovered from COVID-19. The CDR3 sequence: CATSDSVGGEKLFF. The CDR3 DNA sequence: TGTGCCACCAGTGATTCCGTAGGCGGTGAAAAACTGTTTTTT.